This TCR beta chain was observed in a study of blood T cell repertoires in COVID-19. V was pared by 5 bases and J by 6 bases, with 1 base of the junction left unmatched. CDR3 length equals 13 residues. Germline CDR1 reads PRHDT; CDR2 reads FYEKMQ (reference sequence). Assay used: immunoSEQ multiplex PCR; TCRdb lists only in-frame clones, some missing. The sample records approximately 210,000 clones, around 82% being singletons. Sequenced sample: peripheral blood. This chain links TRBV13 with TRBJ2-1; 10 bases are shared with TRBD1. This clonotype was obtained from a woman between 35 and 50 years old with active or convalescent COVID-19. CDR3 in DNA: TGTGCCAGCAGCAGGGACAGGGGCAATGAGCAGTTCTTC. Translated, it gives CASSRDRGNEQFF. The whole variable domain, remainder taken from reference TRBV13 and TRBJ2-1, is AAGVIQSPRHLIKEKRETATLKCYPIPRHDTVYWYQQGPGQDPQFLISFYEKMQSDKGSIPDRFSAQQFSDYHSELNMSSLELGDSALYFCASSRDRGNEQFFGPGTRLTVL.